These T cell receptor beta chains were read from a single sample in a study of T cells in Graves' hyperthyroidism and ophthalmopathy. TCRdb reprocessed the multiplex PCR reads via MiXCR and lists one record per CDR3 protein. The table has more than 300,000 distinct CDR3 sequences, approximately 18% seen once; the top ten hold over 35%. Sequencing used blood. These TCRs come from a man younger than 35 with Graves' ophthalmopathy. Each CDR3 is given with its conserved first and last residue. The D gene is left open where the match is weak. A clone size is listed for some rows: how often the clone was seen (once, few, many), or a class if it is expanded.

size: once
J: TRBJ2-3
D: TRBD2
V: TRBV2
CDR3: CASTGLAGGTGDTQYF
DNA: TGTGCCAGCACGGGACTAGCGGGGGGCACCGGGGATACGCAGTATTTT

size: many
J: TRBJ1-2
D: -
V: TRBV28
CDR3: CASSFPGADYGYTF
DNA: TGTGCCAGCAGTTTCCCCGGGGCCGACTATGGCTACACCTTC

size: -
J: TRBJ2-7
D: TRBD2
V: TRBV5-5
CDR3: CASSLTSGEVYEQYF
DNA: TGTGCCAGCAGCTTGACTAGCGGAGAAGTCTACGAGCAGTACTTC

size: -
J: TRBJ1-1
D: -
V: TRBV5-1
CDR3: CASSWGRGVTEAFF
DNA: TGCGCCAGCAGCTGGGGCAGGGGCGTCACTGAAGCTTTCTTT

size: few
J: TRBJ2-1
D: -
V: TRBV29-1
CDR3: CSAPQPHRTYNEQFF
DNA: TGCAGCGCCCCACAGCCACACAGGACCTACAATGAGCAGTTCTTC

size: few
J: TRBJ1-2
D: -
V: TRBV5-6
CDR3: CASSLFHGALGYTF
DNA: TGTGCCAGCAGCTTGTTCCACGGGGCGCTGGGCTACACCTTC

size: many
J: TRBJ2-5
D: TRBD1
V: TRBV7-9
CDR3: CASSLFRDSLGKTQYF
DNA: TGTGCCAGCAGCTTATTCCGGGACAGCCTTGGGAAGACCCAGTACTTC

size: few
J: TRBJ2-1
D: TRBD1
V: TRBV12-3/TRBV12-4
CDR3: CASSAPGQGENNEQFF
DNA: TGTGCCAGCAGCGCCCCCGGACAGGGGGAAAACAATGAGCAGTTCTTC

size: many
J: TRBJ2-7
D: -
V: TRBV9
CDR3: CASSFGHDAYEQYF
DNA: TGTGCCAGCAGCTTCGGACACGACGCCTACGAGCAGTACTTC

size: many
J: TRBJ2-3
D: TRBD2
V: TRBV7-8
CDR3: CASSLAGLADADTQYF
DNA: TGTGCCAGCAGCTTAGCGGGTCTAGCGGATGCGGATACGCAGTATTTT